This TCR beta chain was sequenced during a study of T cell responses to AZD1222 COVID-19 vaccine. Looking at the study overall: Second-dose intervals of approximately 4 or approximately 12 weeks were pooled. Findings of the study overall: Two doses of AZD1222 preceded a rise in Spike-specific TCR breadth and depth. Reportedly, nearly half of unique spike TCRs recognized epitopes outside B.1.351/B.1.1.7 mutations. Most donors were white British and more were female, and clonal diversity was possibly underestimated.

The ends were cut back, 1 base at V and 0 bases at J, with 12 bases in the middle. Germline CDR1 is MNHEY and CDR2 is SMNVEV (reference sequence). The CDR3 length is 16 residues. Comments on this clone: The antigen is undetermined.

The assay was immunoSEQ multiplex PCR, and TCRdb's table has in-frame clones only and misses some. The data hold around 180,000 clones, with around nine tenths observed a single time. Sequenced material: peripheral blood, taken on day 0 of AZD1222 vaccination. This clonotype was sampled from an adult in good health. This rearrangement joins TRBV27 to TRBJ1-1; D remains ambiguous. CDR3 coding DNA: TGTGCCAGCAGTTTATACATAGGGAGCATGAACACTGAAGCTTTCTTT. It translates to CASSLYIGSMNTEAFF.